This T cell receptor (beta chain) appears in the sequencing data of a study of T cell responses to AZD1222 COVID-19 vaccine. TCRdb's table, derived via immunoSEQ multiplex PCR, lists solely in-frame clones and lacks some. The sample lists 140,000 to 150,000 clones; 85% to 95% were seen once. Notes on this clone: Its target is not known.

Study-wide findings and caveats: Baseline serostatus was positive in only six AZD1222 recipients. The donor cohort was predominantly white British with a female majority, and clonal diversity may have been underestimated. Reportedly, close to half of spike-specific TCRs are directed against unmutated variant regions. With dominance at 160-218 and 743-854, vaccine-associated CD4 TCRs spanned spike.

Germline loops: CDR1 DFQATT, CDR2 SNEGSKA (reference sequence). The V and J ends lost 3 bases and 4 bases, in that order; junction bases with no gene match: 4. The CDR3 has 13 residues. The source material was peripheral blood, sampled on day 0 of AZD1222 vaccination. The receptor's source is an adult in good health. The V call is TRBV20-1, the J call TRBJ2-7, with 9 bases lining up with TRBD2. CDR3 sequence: CSASSGGTYEQYF. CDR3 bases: TGCAGTGCTAGTAGCGGGGGAACATACGAGCAGTACTTC.